This T cell receptor (beta chain) emerged from a study of blood T cell repertoires in COVID-19. Overall study: There were acute and convalescent COVID-19 samples, and they came from the United States, Italy and Spain. T cells, B-cell-depleted T cells, or PBMCs provided the cDNA or gDNA that served as material.

Here immunoSEQ multiplex PCR was the method, and the copy in TCRdb shows in-frame clones only, minus some. This table has around 100,000 clones, roughly 80% appearing once. This CDR3 has 14 amino acids. In germline, CDR1 is MNHNY, CDR2 SVGAGI (reference sequence). V lost 5 bases and J lost 3, with 14 bases in between. Sequencing was performed on peripheral blood. This clonotype was obtained from a woman aged 40 to 50 with acute or convalescent COVID-19. The rearrangement uses TRBV6-6 and TRBJ2-7; no firm D call. The chain's CDR3 is CASSPVVTDYEQYF. Here the CDR3 DNA reads TGTGCCAGCAGTCCAGTGGTCACCGACTACGAGCAGTACTTC.